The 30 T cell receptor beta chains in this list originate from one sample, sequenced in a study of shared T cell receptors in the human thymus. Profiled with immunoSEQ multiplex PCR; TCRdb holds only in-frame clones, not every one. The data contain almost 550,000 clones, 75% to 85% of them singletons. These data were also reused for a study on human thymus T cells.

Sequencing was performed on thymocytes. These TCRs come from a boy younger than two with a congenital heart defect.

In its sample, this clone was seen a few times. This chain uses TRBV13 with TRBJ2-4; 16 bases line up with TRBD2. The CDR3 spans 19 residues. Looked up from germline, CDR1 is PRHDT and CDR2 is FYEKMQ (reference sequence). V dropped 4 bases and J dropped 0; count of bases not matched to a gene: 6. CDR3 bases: TGTGCCAGCAGCTGGGGGGGACTAGCGGGAGGGCTAGCCAAAAACATTCAGTACTTC. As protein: CASSWGGLAGGLAKNIQYF.

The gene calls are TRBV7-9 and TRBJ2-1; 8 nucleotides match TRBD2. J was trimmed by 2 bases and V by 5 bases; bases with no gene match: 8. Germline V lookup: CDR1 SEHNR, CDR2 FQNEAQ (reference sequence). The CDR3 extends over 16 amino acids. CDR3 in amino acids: CASSPTSARPYNEQFF. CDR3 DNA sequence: TGTGCCAGCAGCCCGACTAGCGCTAGGCCCTACAATGAGCAGTTCTTC. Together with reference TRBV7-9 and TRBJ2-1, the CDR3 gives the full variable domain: DTGVSQNPRHKITKRGQNVTFRCDPISEHNRLYWYRQTLGQGPEFLTYFQNEAQLEKSRLLSDRFSAERPKGSFSTLEIQRTEQGDSAMYLCASSPTSARPYNEQFFGPGTRLTVL.

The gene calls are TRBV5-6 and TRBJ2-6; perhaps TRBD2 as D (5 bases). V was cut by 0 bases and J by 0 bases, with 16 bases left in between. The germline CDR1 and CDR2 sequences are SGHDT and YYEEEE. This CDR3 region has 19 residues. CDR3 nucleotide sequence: TGTGCCAGCAGCTTGGACCCCGGGAAGACCTACTCTGGGGCCAACGTCCTGACTTTC. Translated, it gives CASSLDPGKTYSGANVLTF.

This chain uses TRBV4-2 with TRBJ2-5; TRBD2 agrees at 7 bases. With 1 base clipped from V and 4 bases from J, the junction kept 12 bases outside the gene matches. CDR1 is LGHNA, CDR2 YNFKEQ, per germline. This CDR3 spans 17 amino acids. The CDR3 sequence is CASSQVSRTRAVETQYF. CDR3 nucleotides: TGTGCCAGCAGCCAAGTCTCTCGGACTAGAGCGGTAGAGACCCAGTACTTC.

The CDR3 here is CASSRPTGQSYEQYF. The CDR3 DNA reads TGTGCCAGCAGTCGGCCGACAGGGCAGAGCTACGAGCAGTACTTC. The V gene is TRBV6-1, the J gene TRBJ2-7; TRBD1 aligns across 7 bases. The V and J ends lost 5 bases and 3 bases, in that order; junction bases with no gene match: 10. Per germline, CDR1 MNHNS and CDR2 SASEGT. CDR3 length: 15 residues.

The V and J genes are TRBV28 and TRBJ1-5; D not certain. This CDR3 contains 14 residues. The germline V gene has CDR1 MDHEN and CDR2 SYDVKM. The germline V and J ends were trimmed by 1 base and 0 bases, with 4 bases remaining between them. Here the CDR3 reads CASSLYYSNQPQHF. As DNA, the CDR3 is TGTGCCAGCAGTTTATATTATAGCAATCAGCCCCAGCATTTT.

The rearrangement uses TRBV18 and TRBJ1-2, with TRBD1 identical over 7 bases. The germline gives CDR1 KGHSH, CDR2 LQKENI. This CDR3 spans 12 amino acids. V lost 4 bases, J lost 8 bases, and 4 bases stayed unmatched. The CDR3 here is CASSLRTGGYTF. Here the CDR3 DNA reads TGTGCCAGCTCACTAAGGACAGGAGGCTACACCTTC.

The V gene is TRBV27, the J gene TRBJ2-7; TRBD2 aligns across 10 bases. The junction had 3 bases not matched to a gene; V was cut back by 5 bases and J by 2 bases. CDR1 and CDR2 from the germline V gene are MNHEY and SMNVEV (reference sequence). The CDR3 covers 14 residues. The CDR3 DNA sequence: TGTGCCAGCAGTGCGAGCGGGAGGGCCTACGAGCAGTACTTC. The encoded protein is CASSASGRAYEQYF.

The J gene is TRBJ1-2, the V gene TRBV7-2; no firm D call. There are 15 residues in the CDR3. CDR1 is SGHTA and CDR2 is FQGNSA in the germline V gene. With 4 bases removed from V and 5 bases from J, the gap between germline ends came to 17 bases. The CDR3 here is CASSSSPSSRYGYTF. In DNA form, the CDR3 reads TGTGCCAGCAGCTCCTCGCCTTCCTCTAGGTATGGCTACACCTTC.

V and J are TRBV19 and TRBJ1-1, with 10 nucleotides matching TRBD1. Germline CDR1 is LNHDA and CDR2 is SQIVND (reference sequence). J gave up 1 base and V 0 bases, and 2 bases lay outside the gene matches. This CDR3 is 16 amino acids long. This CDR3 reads CASSIDGTGENTEAFF. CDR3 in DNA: TGTGCCAGTAGTATAGATGGGACAGGGGAGAACACTGAAGCTTTCTTT.

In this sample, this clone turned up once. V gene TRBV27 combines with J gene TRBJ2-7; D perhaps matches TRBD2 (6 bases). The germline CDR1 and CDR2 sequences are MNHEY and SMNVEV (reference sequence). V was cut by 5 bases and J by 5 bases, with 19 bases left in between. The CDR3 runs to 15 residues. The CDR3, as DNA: TGTGCCAGCAGTCCACTCCCGGGACTCACGAACGAGCAGTACTTC. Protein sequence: CASSPLPGLTNEQYF.

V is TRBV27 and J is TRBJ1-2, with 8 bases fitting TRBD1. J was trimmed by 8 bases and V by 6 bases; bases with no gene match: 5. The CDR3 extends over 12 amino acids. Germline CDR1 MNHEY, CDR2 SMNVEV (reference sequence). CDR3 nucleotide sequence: TGTGCCAGCAGGACAGGGGTTCGCGGCTACACCTTC. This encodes CASRTGVRGYTF.

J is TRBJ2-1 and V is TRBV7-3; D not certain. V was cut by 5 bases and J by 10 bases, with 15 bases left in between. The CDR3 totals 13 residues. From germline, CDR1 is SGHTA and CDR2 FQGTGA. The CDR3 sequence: CASSPQTLGEQFF. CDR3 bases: TGTGCCAGCAGCCCCCAGACTCTCGGGGAGCAGTTCTTC.

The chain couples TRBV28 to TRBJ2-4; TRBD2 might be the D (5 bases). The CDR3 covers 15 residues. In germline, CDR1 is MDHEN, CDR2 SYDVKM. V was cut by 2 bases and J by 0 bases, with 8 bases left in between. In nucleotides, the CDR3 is TGTGCCAGCAGTTTAGGAGGACTAGCCAAAAACATTCAGTACTTC. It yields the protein CASSLGGLAKNIQYF.

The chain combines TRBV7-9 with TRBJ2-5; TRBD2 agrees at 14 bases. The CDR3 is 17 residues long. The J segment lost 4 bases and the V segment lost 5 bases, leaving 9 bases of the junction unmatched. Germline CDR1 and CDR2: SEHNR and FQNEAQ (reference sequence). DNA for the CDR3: TGTGCCAGCAGCGAGCCGACTAGCGGGAGGGCCCCAGAGACCCAGTACTTC. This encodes CASSEPTSGRAPETQYF.

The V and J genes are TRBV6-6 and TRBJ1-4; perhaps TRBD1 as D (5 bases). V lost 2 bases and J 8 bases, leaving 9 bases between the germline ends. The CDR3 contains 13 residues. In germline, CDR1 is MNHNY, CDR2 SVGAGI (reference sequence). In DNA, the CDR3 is TGTGCCAGCAGTTACATGGACAACGAAAAACTGTTTTTT. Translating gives CASSYMDNEKLFF.

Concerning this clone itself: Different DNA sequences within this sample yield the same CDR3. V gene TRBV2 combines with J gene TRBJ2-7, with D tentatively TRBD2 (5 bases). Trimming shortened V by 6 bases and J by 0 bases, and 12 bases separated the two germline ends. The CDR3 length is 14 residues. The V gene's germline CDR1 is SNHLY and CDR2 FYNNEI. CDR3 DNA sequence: TGTGCCAGCAGACCGACTACCCCCTCCTACGAGCAGTACTTC. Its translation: CASRPTTPSYEQYF.

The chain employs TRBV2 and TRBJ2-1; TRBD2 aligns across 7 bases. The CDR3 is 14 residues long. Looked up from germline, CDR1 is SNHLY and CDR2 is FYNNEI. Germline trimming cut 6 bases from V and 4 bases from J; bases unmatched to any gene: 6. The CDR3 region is CASSGTMLYNEQFF. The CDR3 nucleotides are TGTGCCAGCAGCGGGACTATGCTTTACAATGAGCAGTTCTTC.

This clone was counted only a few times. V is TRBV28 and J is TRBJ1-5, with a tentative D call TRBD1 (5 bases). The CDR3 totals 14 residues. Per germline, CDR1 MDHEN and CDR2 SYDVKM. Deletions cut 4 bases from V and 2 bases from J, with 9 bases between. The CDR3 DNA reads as TGTGCCAGCAGTTGGGGACTGGGCAATCAGCCCCAGCATTTT. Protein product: CASSWGLGNQPQHF.

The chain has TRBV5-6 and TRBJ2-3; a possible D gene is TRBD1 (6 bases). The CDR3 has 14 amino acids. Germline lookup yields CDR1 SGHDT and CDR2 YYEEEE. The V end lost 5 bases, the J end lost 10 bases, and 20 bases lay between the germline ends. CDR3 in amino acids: CASRPRLPGHAQYF. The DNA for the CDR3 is TGTGCCAGCAGACCCCGCCTACCGGGACACGCGCAGTATTTT. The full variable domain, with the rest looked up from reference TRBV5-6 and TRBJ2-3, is DAGVTQSPTHLIKTRGQQVTLRCSPKSGHDTVSWYQQALGQGPQFIFQYYEEEERQRGNFPDRFSGHQFPNYSSELNVNALLLGDSALYLCASRPRLPGHAQYFGPGTRLTVL.

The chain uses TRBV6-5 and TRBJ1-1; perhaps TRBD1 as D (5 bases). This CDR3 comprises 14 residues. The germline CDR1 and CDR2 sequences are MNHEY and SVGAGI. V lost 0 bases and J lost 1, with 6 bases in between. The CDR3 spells CASSYSGGNTEAFF. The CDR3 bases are TGTGCCAGCAGTTACTCGGGGGGGAACACTGAAGCTTTCTTT.

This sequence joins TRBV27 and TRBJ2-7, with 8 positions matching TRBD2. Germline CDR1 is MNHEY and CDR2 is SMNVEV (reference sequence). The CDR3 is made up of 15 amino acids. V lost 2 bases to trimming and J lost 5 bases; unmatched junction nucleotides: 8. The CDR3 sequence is CASSLRERGRNEQYF. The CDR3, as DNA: TGTGCCAGCAGTTTACGGGAGCGGGGGCGGAACGAGCAGTACTTC.

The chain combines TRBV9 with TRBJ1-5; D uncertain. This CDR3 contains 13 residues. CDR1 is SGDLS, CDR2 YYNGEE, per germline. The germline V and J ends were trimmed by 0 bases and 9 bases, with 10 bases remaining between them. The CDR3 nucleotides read TGTGCCAGCAGCGTAGGATCTCACGGGCCCCAGCATTTT. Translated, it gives CASSVGSHGPQHF.

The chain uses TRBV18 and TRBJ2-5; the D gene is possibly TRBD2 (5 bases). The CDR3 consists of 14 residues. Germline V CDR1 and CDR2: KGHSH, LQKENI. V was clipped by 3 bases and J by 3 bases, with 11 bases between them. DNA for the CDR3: TGTGCCAGCTCACCCGGACCAGCGGAAGAGACCCAGTACTTC. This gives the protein CASSPGPAEETQYF.

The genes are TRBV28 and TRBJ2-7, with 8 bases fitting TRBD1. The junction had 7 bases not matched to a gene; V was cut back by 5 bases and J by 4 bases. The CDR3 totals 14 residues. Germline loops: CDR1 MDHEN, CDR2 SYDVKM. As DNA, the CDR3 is TGTGCCAGCAGTCCCCCGGACAGGGAATACGAGCAGTACTTC. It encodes CASSPPDREYEQYF.

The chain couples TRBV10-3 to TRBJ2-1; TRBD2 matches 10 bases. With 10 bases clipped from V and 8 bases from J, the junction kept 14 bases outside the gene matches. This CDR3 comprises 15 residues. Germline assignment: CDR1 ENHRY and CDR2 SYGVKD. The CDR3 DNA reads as TGTGCCACAAGCGGGAGGGGGTCCCCAGGCGATGAGCAGTTCTTC. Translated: CATSGRGSPGDEQFF.

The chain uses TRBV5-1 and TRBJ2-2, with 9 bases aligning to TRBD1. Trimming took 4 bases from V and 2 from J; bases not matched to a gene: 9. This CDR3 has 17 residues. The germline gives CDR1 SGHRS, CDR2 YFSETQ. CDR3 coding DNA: TGCGCCAGCAGCACCGTCCGGGACAGGGAAAACACCGGGGAGCTGTTTTTT. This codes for CASSTVRDRENTGELFF.

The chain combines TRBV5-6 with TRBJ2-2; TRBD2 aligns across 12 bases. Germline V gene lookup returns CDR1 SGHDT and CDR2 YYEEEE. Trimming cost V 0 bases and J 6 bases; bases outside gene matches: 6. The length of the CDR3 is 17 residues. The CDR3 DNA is TGTGCCAGCAGCTTGGGAACTAGCGGGAGGAGGGCCGGGGAGCTGTTTTTT. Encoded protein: CASSLGTSGRRAGELFF.

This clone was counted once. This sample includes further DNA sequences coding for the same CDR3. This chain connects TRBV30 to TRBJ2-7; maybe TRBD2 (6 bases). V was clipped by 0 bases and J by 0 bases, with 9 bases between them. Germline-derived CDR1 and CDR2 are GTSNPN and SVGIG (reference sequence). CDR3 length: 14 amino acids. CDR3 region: CAWSVRGSSYEQYF. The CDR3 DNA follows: TGTGCCTGGAGTGTTCGGGGGAGCTCCTACGAGCAGTACTTC. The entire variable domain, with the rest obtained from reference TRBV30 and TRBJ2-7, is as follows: SQTIHQWPATLVQPVGSPLSLECTVEGTSNPNLYWYRQAAGRGLQLLFYSVGIGQISSEVPQNLSASRPQDRQFILSSKKLLLSDSGFYLCAWSVRGSSYEQYFGPGTRLTVT.

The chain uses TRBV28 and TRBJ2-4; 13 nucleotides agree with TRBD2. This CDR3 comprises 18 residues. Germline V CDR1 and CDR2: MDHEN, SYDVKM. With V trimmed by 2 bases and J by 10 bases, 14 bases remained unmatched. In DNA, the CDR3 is TGTGCCAGCAGTTTAGATACCCCAACTAGCGGGAGGGGGGGGATTCAGTACTTC. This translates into CASSLDTPTSGRGGIQYF.